This T cell receptor beta chain was sequenced in a study of molecular identifiers for immune sequencing clone quantification. Libraries from naive CD8 cells were generated from 20,000 to 1,000,000 sorted cells (with 10%, 30% or 50% RNA). Overall study findings and caveats: Sharing of a barcode by identical TCR molecules could cause highly expanded clone sizes to be underestimated. Clones above 20 RNA copies contained over 99% of effector molecules and under 1% of naive molecules.

Germline CDR1 LNHDA, CDR2 SQIVND (reference sequence). Trimming shortened V by 6 bases and J by 2 bases, and 8 bases separated the two germline ends. The CDR3 has 14 amino acids. TCRdb reprocessed the PCR reads via MiXCR and lists one record per CDR3 protein. The sample shows approximately 100,000 distinct CDR3 sequences, 36% of them seen only once. This clonotype was seen more than once but under ten times. Its antigen remains unidentified. The rearrangement uses TRBV19 and TRBJ2-6; perhaps TRBD1 as D (6 bases). Sequencing input: naive CD8+ T cells from blood, with Jurkat cell RNA spiked in. The subset here: FACS-sorted CD8+CD4-CCR7+CD45RA+ naive T cells. This clonotype originated in a human donor in good health. Some libraries in this study had Jurkat cell RNA spiked in. This CDR3 reads CASRKGAGANVLTF. The CDR3 coding sequence is TGTGCCAGTAGGAAGGGGGCTGGGGCCAACGTCCTGACTTTC.